These T cell receptor beta chains were read from a single sample in a study of blood T cell repertoires in COVID-19. Assay: immunoSEQ multiplex PCR; the TCRdb copy retains only in-frame clones and omits some. The sample holds some 160,000 clones, approximately 91% seen once. The sequencing sample was made of peripheral blood. The receptors shown here come from a young man with acute or convalescent COVID-19. The CDR3 runs from the conserved cysteine through the conserved F or W. The D gene is left open where the match is weak. Only some rows state a clone size, as once, few, many or a class for expanded clones.

TRBV7-6	.	TRBJ1-3	.	CASSSHQMTGNTIYF	TGTGCCAGCAGCTCCCACCAGATGACTGGAAACACCATATATTTT
TRBV7-9	.	TRBJ2-5	.	CASSFEGGETQYF	TGTGCCAGCAGCTTCGAGGGAGGTGAGACCCAGTACTTC
TRBV2	.	TRBJ1-2	TRBD1	CASSEELGQGTGGYTF	TGTGCCAGCAGTGAAGAGCTGGGACAGGGTACGGGTGGCTACACCTTC
TRBV3-1/TRBV3-2	.	TRBJ1-3	.	CASSLNPGATGNTIYF	TGTGCCAGCAGCCTGAACCCAGGGGCTACTGGAAACACCATATATTTT
TRBV18	.	TRBJ2-7	TRBD1	CASSLTTGAGTYEQYF	TGTGCCAGCTCCCTCACGACAGGGGCAGGGACCTACGAGCAGTACTTC
TRBV12-3/TRBV12-4	.	TRBJ1-2	.	CASRPGGSGYTF	TGTGCCAGCAGACCGGGAGGGAGTGGCTACACCTTC
TRBV19	.	TRBJ1-1	.	CASSRSGFDRPRSTEAFF	TGTGCCAGTAGTAGATCAGGGTTTGACAGACCTAGGAGCACTGAAGCTTTCTTT
TRBV5-1	.	TRBJ2-7	TRBD1	CASSLPRGSSYEQYF	TGCGCCAGCAGCTTGCCCAGGGGGAGCTCCTACGAGCAGTACTTC
TRBV4-1	.	TRBJ1-5	.	CASSPGGPTGLQPQHF	TGCGCCAGCAGCCCGGGTGGGCCCACAGGGCTTCAGCCCCAGCATTTT
TRBV19	.	TRBJ2-1	TRBD1	CASSDPPGQGDEQFF	TGTGCCAGTAGCGACCCGCCGGGACAGGGGGATGAGCAGTTCTTC
TRBV7-8	once	TRBJ1-1	.	CASSPRVIMNTEAFF	TGTGCCAGCAGCCCACGGGTGATTATGAACACTGAAGCTTTCTTT
TRBV27	.	TRBJ1-2	.	CASSTGANYGYTF	TGTGCCAGCTCTACGGGAGCTAACTATGGCTACACCTTC
TRBV7-8	.	TRBJ2-1	TRBD1	CASSRQGAGGNEQFF	TGTGCCAGCAGCCGACAGGGGGCAGGGGGCAATGAGCAGTTCTTC
TRBV25-1	.	TRBJ2-5	.	CASSGRYQETQYF	TGTGCCAGCAGTGGGAGGTACCAAGAGACCCAGTACTTC
TRBV21-1	.	TRBJ2-3	.	CASSPLGHQISTDTQYF	TGTGCCAGCAGCCCCCTAGGCCATCAAATTAGCACAGATACGCAGTATTTT
TRBV27	.	TRBJ2-7	TRBD1	CASSTGTASYEQYF	TGTGCCAGCAGTACTGGGACAGCTTCCTACGAGCAGTACTTC
TRBV5-5	.	TRBJ2-7	.	CASSSVSVGSEQYF	TGTGCCAGCAGCTCAGTAAGTGTGGGCTCCGAGCAGTACTTC
TRBV19	.	TRBJ2-2	.	CASSMTGRTGELFF	TGTGCCAGTAGTATGACAGGGAGGACCGGGGAGCTGTTTTTT
TRBV3-1/TRBV3-2	.	TRBJ2-2	TRBD1	CASSQYIPGQSSTGELFF	TGTGCCAGCAGCCAATACATACCGGGACAGTCTTCCACCGGGGAGCTGTTTTTT
TRBV4-2	.	TRBJ1-1	TRBD1	CASSQDGTGNTEAFF	TGTGCCAGCAGCCAAGACGGGACAGGGAACACTGAAGCTTTCTTT
TRBV18	.	TRBJ1-5	.	CASSPTGNLHQPQHF	.
TRBV5-5	.	TRBJ1-4	TRBD1	CASSSYLRGQGTNEKLFF	TGTGCCAGCAGCTCGTACTTAAGGGGACAGGGGACAAATGAAAAACTGTTTTTT
TRBV3-1/TRBV3-2	.	TRBJ2-1	.	CASSQVAPGARNEQFF	TGTGCCAGCAGCCAAGTCGCCCCGGGAGCTCGCAATGAGCAGTTCTTC
TRBV5-1	.	TRBJ2-3	TRBD1	CASSLVRTGSTDTQYF	TGCGCCAGCAGCTTGGTACGGACAGGTTCCACAGATACGCAGTATTTT
TRBV2	.	TRBJ1-1	.	CASRQANTEAFF	TGTGCCAGCCGACAGGCGAACACTGAAGCTTTCTTT
TRBV19	.	TRBJ1-5	TRBD1	CASSTRDRSRSNQPQHF	TGTGCCAGTAGTACTCGGGACAGATCACGAAGCAATCAGCCCCAGCATTTT
TRBV5-6	.	TRBJ1-2	TRBD1	CASSLDRGYGYTF	TGTGCCAGCAGCCTCGACAGGGGCTATGGCTACACCTTC
TRBV6-2/TRBV6-3	few	TRBJ1-1	.	CASSYYTGGIGETEAFF	TGTGCCAGCAGTTATTATACAGGAGGGATCGGGGAAACTGAAGCTTTCTTT
TRBV5-1	.	TRBJ2-7	.	CASSSSGAVTYEQYF	TGCGCCAGCAGCTCTTCTGGGGCGGTAACCTACGAGCAGTACTTC
TRBV5-6	.	TRBJ1-4	TRBD1	CASSFGTGEEKLFF	TGTGCCAGCAGCTTTGGGACAGGGGAAGAAAAACTGTTTTTT
TRBV5-1	once	TRBJ2-2	TRBD2	CASSLEVAGITGELFF	TGCGCCAGCAGCTTGGAGGTAGCGGGAATCACCGGGGAGCTGTTTTTT
TRBV3-1/TRBV3-2	.	TRBJ1-1	.	CASTSEGLNTEAFF	TGTGCCAGCACCAGCGAGGGTTTGAACACTGAAGCTTTCTTT